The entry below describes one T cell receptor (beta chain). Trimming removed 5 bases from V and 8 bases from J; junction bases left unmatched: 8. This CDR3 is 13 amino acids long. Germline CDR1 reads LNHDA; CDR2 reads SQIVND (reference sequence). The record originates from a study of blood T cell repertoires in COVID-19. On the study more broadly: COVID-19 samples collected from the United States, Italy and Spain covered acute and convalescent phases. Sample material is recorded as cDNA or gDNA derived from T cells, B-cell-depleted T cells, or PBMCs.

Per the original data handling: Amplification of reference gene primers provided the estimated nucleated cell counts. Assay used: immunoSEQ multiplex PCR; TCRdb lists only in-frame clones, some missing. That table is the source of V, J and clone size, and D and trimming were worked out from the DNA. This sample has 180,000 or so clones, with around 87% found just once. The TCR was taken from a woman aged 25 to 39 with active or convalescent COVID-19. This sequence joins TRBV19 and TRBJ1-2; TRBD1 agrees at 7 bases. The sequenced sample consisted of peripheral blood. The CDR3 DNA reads TGTGCCAGTAGTCAGGATCCAGGGGGAGGCTACACCTTC. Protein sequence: CASSQDPGGGYTF. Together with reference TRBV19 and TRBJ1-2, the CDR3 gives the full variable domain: DGGITQSPKYLFRKEGQNVTLSCEQNLNHDAMYWYRQDPGQGLRLIYYSQIVNDFQKGDIAEGYSVSREKKESFPLTVTSAQKNPTAFYLCASSQDPGGGYTFGSGTRLTVV.